The sequence of this T cell receptor (beta chain) was determined in a study of T cells in pancreatic ductal adenocarcinoma. Findings and limits, study-wide: This surgical cohort overrepresents the minority presenting with early-stage disease.

On this clone itself: No antigen is known for it.

This CDR3 has 13 amino acids. Trimming cost V 0 bases and J 7 bases, with 10 bases left between them. CDR1 SGHDT and CDR2 YYEEEE come from the germline V gene. Surgery without prior neoadjuvant therapy was the treatment of the selected pancreatic ductal adenocarcinoma patients. Sequenced by immunoSEQ multiplex PCR; TCRdb stores in-frame clones only, minus some. The table shows roughly 5,000 clones, with approximately 67% occurring only once. This TCR came from a human donor with pancreatic ductal adenocarcinoma. Sequenced input: pancreatic tumor tissue. V usage is TRBV5-6 and J usage is TRBJ2-5; the D gene is possibly TRBD1 (5 bases). The CDR3: CASSLEGTGTQYF. DNA for the CDR3: TGTGCCAGCAGCTTGGAGGGTACAGGGACCCAGTACTTC.